The clone carrying this TCR beta chain appeared a few times. Its matching antigen is unknown. The data originate from a study of neoadjuvant nivolumab and ipilimumab in lung cancer. Study-wide results and limits: From pretherapy to surgery, tumor richness and clonality rose with dual therapy. Compared with tumor-adjacent uninvolved lung, resected tumors showed greater richness and clonality.

The germline gives CDR1 SGDLS, CDR2 YYNGEE. The length of the CDR3 is 14 residues. With 3 bases removed from V and 5 bases from J, the gap between germline ends came to 14 bases. Sequenced by immunoSEQ multiplex PCR; TCRdb stores in-frame clones only, minus some. The table lists about 2,500 clones, more than 80% of them singletons. This chain connects TRBV9 to TRBJ1-2; D is ambiguous. The sample consisted of tumor tissue, taken before neoadjuvant nivolumab, alone or with ipilimumab. This TCR was recovered from an adult with non-small cell lung cancer. CDR3 coding DNA: TGTGCCAGCAGCGGAAGTGGAGGGTTTTATGGCTACACCTTC. Its protein product is CASSGSGGFYGYTF.